This T cell receptor beta chain was observed in a study of human T cells and chemical hapten exposure. Study-wide results and limits: Relative to controls, expanded TCRs formed significantly more large CDR3 similarity clusters.

MiXCR, run by TCRdb on the RACE reads, gives a single entry per CDR3 protein. The table shows approximately 400,000 distinct CDR3 sequences, with about 4.8% occurring only once. This clonotype was recorded many times. Its antigen is undetermined. J gave up 5 bases and V 6 bases, and 7 bases lay outside the gene matches. CDR3 size: 13 residues. CDR1 is SQVTM and CDR2 is ANQGSEA in the germline V gene. Regarding time point: patch test 1, 2 weeks after DPC sensitization. Treatment described: therapeutic diphenylcyclopropenone sensitization with weekly scalp DPC. Ahead of each patch test application, blood was drawn.

The chain carries TRBV29-1 and TRBJ2-1; 7 nucleotides line up with TRBD1. The material sequenced was whole blood, taken in connection with sensitization to the hapten diphenylcyclopropenone (DPC). This receptor was obtained from a woman aged 45 to 65 with alopecia areata. Some clones in this sample may be carry-over from other donors' samples. The CDR3 loop reads CSVSRTGDNEQFF. CDR3 nucleotide sequence: TGCAGCGTCAGTCGGACAGGAGACAATGAGCAGTTCTTC.